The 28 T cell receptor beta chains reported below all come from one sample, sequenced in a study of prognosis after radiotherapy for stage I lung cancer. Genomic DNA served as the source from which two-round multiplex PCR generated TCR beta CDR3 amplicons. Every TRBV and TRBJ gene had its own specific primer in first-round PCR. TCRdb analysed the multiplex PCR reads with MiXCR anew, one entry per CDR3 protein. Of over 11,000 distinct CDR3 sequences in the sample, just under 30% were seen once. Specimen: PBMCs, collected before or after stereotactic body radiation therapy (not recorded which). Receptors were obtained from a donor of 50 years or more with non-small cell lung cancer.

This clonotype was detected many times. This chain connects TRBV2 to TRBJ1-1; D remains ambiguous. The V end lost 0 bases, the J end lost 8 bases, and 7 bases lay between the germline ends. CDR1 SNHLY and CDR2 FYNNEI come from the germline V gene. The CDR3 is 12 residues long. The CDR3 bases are TGTGCCAGCAGTGAAGCGTATGACGAAGCTTTCTTT. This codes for CASSEAYDEAFF.

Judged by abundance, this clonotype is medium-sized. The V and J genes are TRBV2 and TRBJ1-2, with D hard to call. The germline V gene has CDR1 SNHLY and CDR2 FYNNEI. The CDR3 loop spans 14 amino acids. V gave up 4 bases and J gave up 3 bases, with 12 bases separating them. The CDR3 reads CASSAQNPDYGYTF. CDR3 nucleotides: TGTGCCAGCAGTGCACAAAATCCCGACTATGGCTACACCTTC.

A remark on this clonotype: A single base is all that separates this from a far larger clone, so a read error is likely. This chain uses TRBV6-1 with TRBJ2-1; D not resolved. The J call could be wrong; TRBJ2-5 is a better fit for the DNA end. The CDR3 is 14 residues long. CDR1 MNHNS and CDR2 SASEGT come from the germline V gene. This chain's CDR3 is CASIPGVNQETQYF. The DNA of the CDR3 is TGTGCCAGCATCCCGGGCGTGAACCAAGAGACCCAGTACTTC.

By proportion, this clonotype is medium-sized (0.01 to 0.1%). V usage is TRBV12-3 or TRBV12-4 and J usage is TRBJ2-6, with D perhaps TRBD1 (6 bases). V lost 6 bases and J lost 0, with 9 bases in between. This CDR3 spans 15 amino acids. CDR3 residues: CASSLDSSGANVLTF. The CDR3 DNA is TGTGCCAGCAGCCTGGACAGCTCTGGGGCCAACGTCCTGACTTTC.

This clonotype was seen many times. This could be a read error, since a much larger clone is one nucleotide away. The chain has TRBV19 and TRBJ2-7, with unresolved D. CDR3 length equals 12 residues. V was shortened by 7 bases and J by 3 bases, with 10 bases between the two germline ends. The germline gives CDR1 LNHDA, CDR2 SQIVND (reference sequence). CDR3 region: CASTFRDYEQYF. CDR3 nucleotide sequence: TGTGCCAGTACTTTCAGAGACTACGAGCAGTACTTC.

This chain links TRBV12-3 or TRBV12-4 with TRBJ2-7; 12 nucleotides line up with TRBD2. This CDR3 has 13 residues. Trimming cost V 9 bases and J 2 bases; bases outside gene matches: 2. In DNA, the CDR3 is TGTGCCAGACCTAGCGGGGGGGCCTACGAGCAGTACTTC. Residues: CARPSGGAYEQYF.

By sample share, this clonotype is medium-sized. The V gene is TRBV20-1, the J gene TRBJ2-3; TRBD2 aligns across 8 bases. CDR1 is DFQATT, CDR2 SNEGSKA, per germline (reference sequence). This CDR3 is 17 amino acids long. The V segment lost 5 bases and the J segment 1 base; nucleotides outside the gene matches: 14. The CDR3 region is CSAEGAREGQGTDTQYF. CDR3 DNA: TGCAGTGCTGAAGGGGCCCGGGAGGGCCAGGGCACAGATACGCAGTATTTT.

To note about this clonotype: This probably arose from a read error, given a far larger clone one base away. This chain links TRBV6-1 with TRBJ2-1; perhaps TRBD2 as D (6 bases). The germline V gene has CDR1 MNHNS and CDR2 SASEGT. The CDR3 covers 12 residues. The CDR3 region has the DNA TGTGCCGGCAGTTACATGGGGGGTGAGCAGTTCTTC. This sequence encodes CAGSYMGGEQFF.

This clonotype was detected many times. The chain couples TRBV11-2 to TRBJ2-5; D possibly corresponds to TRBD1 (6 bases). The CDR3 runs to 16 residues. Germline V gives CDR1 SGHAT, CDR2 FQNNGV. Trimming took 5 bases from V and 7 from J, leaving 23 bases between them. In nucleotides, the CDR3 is TGTGCCAGCAGCGTGGGGGCGGGTCCGATCAGGGGGACCCAGTACTTC. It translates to CASSVGAGPIRGTQYF.

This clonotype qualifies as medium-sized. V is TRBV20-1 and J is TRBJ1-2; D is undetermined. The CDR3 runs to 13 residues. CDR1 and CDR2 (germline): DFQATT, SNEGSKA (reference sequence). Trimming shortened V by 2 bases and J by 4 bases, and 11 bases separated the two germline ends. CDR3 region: CSARRPDGYGYTF. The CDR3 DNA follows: TGCAGTGCTAGACGCCCCGACGGCTATGGCTACACCTTC.

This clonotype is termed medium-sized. DNA of the CDR3: TGTGCCAGCAGCCACCACACCGACACTGAAGCTTTCTTT. Encoded protein: CASSHHTDTEAFF. The rearrangement links TRBV11-2 to TRBJ1-1, with D unresolved. Germline loops: CDR1 SGHAT, CDR2 FQNNGV. V dropped 5 bases and J dropped 3 bases, with 10 bases sitting between them. This CDR3 spans 13 amino acids.

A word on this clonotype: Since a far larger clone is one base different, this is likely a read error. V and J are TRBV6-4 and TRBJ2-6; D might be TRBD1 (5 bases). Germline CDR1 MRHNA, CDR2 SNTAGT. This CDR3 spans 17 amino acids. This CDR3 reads CASSEAHRNSGDNVLTF. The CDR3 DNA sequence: TGTGCCAGCAGTGAAGCGCACAGGAACTCTGGGGACAACGTCCTGACTTTC.

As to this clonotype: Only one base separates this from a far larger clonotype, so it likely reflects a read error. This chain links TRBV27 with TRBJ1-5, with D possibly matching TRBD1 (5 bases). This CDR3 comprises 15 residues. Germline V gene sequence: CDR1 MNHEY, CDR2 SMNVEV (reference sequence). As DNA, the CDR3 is TGTGCCAGCAGTTTAAGCCTGGGGCAGAATCAGCCCCATCATTTT. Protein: CASSLSLGQNQPHHF.

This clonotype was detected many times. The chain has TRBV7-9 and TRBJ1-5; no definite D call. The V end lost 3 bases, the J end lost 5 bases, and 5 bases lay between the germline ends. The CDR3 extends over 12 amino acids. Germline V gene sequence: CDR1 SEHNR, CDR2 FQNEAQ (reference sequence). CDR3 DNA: TGTGCCAGCAGCTTTGGAGATCAGCCCCAGCATTTT. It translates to CASSFGDQPQHF.

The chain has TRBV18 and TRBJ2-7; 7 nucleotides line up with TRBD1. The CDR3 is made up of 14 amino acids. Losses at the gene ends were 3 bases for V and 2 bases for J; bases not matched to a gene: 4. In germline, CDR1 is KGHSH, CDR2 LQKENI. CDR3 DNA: TGTGCCAGCTCACCGGACAGGCCAACCTACGAGCAGTACTTC. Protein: CASSPDRPTYEQYF.

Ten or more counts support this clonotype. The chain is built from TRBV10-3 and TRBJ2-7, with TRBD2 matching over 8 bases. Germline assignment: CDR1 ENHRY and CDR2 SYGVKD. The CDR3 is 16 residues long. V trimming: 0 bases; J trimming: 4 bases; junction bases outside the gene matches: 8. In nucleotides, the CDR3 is TGTGCCATCAGTGAGTCGACGAGACTAGCGAGTTACGAGCAGTACTTC. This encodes CAISESTRLASYEQYF.

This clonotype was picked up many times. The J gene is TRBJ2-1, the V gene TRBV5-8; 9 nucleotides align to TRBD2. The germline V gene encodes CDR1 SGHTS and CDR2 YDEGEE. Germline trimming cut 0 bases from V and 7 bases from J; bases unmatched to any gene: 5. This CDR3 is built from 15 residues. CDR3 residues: CASSLAAGGQNEQFF. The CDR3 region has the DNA TGTGCCAGCAGCTTGGCAGCGGGAGGACAAAATGAGCAGTTCTTC. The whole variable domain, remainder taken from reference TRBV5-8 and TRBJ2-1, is EAGVTQSPTHLIKTRGQQATLRCSPISGHTSVYWYQQALGLGLQFLLWYDEGEERNRGNFPPRFSGRQFPNYSSELNVNALELEDSALYLCASSLAAGGQNEQFFGPGTRLTVL.

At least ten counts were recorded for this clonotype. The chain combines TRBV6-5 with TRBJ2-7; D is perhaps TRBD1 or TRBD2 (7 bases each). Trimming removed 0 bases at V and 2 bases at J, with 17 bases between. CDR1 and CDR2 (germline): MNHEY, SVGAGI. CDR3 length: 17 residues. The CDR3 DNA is TGTGCCAGCAGTTACTCTGGGGCAGGGGGGGTTGCCTACGAGCAGTACTTC. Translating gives CASSYSGAGGVAYEQYF.

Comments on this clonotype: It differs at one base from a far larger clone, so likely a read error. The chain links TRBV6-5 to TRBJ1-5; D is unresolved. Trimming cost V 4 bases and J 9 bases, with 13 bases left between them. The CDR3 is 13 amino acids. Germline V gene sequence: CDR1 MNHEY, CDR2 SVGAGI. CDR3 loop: CASSWRADPPQHF. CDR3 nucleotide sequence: TGTGCCAGCAGTTGGAGGGCTGATCCGCCCCAGCATTTT.

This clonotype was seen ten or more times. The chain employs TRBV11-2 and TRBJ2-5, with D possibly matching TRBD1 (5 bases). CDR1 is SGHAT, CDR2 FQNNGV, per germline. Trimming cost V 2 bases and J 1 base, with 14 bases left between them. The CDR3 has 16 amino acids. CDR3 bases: TGTGCCAGCAGCTTATGGGGCCAGGGAATCCAAGAGACCCAGTACTTC. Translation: CASSLWGQGIQETQYF. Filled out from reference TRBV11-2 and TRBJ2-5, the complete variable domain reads EAGVAQSPRYKIIEKRQSVAFWCNPISGHATLYWYQQILGQGPKLLIQFQNNGVVDDSQLPKDRFSAERLKGVDSTLKIQPAKLEDSAVYLCASSLWGQGIQETQYFGPGTRLLVL.

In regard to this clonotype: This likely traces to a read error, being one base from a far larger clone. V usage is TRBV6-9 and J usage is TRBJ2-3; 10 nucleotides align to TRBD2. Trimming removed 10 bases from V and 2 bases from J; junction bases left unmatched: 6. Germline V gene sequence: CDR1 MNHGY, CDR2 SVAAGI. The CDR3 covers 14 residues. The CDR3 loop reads CATVSGGATDTQYF. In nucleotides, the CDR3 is TGTGCCACCGTCAGCGGGGGGGCCACAGATACGCAGTATTTT.

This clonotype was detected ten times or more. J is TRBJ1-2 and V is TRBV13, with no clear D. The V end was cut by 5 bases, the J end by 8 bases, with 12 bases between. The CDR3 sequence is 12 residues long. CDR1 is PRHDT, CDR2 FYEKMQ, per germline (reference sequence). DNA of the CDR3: TGTGCCAGCAGCCTCGAATCGAGCGGCTACACCTTC. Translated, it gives CASSLESSGYTF.

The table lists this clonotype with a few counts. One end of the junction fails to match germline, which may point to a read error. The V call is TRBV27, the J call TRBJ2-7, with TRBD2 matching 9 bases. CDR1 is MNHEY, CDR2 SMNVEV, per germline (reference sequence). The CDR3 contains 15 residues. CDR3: CDSSKTGTSPGEQYF. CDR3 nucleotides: TGTGACAGCAGTAAAACCGGGACTAGCCCGGGTGAGCAGTACTTC.

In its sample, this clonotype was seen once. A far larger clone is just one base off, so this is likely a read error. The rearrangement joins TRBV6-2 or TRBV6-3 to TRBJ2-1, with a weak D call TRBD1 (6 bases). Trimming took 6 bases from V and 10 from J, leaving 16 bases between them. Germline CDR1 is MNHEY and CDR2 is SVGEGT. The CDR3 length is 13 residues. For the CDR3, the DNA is TGTGCCAGCAGGCTGGACAGCGACTACGAGCAGTTCTTC. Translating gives CASRLDSDYEQFF.

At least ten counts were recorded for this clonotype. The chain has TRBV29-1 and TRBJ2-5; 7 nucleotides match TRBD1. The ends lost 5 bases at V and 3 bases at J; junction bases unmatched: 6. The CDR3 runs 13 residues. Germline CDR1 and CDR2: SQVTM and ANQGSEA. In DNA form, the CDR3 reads TGCAGCGTTTCCGGACAGGAAAAAGAGACCCAGTACTTC. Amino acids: CSVSGQEKETQYF.

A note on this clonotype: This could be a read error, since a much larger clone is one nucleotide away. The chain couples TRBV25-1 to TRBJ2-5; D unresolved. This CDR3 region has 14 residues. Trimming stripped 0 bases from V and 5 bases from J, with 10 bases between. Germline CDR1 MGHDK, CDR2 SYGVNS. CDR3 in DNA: TGTGCCAGCAGTGAATATCGGGTGAGTGAGACCCAGTACTTC. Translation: CASSEYRVSETQYF.

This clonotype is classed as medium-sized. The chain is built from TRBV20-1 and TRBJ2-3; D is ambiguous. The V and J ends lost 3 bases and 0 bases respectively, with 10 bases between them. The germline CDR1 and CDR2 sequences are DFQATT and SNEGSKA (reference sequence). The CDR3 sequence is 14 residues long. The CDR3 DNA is TGCAGTGCTAGGGAGATATCTAGCACAGATACGCAGTATTTT. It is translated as CSAREISSTDTQYF.

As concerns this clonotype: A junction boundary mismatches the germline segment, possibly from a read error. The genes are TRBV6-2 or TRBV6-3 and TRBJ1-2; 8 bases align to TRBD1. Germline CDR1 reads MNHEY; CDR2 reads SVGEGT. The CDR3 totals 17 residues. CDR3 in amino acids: CASSFLPQGVDARGYAF. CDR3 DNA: TGTGCCAGCAGCTTCCTCCCACAGGGGGTGGACGCTCGAGGCTACGCATTC.